This TCR beta chain emerged from a study of graft-versus-host responses after intestinal transplantation. Study details: Isolated intestinal, liver-intestinal, or multivisceral transplants were what recipients had.

Profiled with immunoSEQ multiplex PCR; TCRdb holds only in-frame clones, not every one. The data show about 40,000 clones, 80% to 95% seen once. The germline CDR1 and CDR2 sequences are LNHDA and SQIVND (reference sequence). The CDR3 is made up of 17 amino acids. Trimming left V 6 bases short and J 6 bases short, with 21 bases between. The source was PBMCs, collected approximately 740 days after intestinal transplantation. This chain joins TRBV19 and TRBJ1-6; tentative D call: TRBD1 (5 bases). The receptor was derived from a human patient who received an intestinal transplant, so some T cells may come from the graft donor. CDR3 nucleotides: TGTGCCAGTAGCATTTACCGGGGGAGGCGGCCTAATTCACCCCTCCACTTT. It codes for CASSIYRGRRPNSPLHF.